Below are 9 T cell receptor beta chains sequenced from a single sample in a study of blood T cells in healthy people across ages. PCR was performed a second time for about 7 to 11 cycles using a sample-barcoded 5' primer and a J-beta primer mix. MiXCR was run by TCRdb on the 5' RACE reads, yielding one entry per CDR3 protein. The profile shows approximately 800,000 distinct CDR3 sequences, more than 55% of them singletons. Sequencing input: blood. The receptor source for this set is a man aged 40-50 years in good health.

The chain uses TRBV6-1 and TRBJ2-7; tentatively, D is TRBD1 or TRBD2 (5 bases each). The CDR3 spans 16 residues. Trimming removed 0 bases from V and 4 bases from J, with 16 bases in between. Germline V gene data show CDR1 as MNHNS and CDR2 as SASEGT. The CDR3 bases are TGTGCCAGCAGTGAAGCGGCCGGGACGGCCCCATACGAGCAGTACTTC. It translates to CASSEAAGTAPYEQYF.

In its sample, this clonotype was seen many times. CDR3 loop: CSATSSPYGYTF. CDR3 bases: TGCAGTGCTACCAGCAGCCCCTATGGCTACACCTTC. This chain joins TRBV20-1 and TRBJ1-2; D is unclear. Germline CDR1 is DFQATT and CDR2 is SNEGSKA (reference sequence). The CDR3 runs 12 residues. V was clipped by 4 bases and J by 4 bases, with 10 bases between them.

This chain uses TRBV25-1 with TRBJ2-7, with D perhaps TRBD2 (5 bases). The J call may be mistaken, given a closer DNA end match to TRBJ2-5. The germline V gene encodes CDR1 MGHDK and CDR2 SYGVNS. This CDR3 is 13 amino acids long. The CDR3 protein is CASSEYGGGTQYF. The DNA for the CDR3 is TGTGCCAGCAGTGAATACGGAGGTGGGACCCAGTACTTC.

This clonotype was counted a few times. This chain joins TRBV6-5 and TRBJ2-2; the D gene is possibly TRBD1 (5 bases). The CDR3 has 16 amino acids. Between the trimmed V and J ends, which lost 2 bases and 4 bases, there was a span of 14 bases. CDR1 is MNHEY, CDR2 SVGAGI, per germline. The CDR3 DNA sequence: TGTGCCAGCAGTTACCAGGGCACCATTCTCACCGGGGAGCTGTTTTTT. Its translation: CASSYQGTILTGELFF.

The chain combines TRBV6-5 with TRBJ2-5, with 11 bases matching TRBD1. Judging by the DNA end, TRBJ2-7 fits better; the J call may be wrong. Germline CDR1 is MNHEY and CDR2 is SVGAGI. The CDR3 is 14 amino acids. The DNA for the CDR3 is TGTGCCAGCAACTCCGGGACAGGGGGAGGCGAGCAGTACTTC. It is translated as CASNSGTGGGEQYF.

V is TRBV4-3 and J is TRBJ2-1; 8 bases agree with TRBD2. Germline values: CDR1 LGHNA, CDR2 YSLEER. The CDR3 has 18 residues. V was clipped by 2 bases and J by 0 bases; unmatched bases: 9. CDR3 sequence (DNA): TGCGCCAGCAGCCAATGGGGTAGCGGGGCAAGCTCCTACAATGAGCAGTTCTTC. Its translation is CASSQWGSGASSYNEQFF.

This clonotype was detected a few times. The chain joins TRBV12-3 or TRBV12-4 to TRBJ2-7; 10 bases align to TRBD2. This CDR3 is built from 14 residues. V lost 6 bases to trimming and J lost 6 bases; unmatched junction nucleotides: 8. CDR3 nucleotide sequence: TGTGCCAGCAGGGAAGCGGGAGGGCCTCCCGAGCAGTACTTC. Its protein is CASREAGGPPEQYF.

This clonotype was recorded only once. This sequence joins TRBV3-1 and TRBJ2-4, with unresolved D. CDR3 length: 12 amino acids. Per germline, CDR1 LGHDT and CDR2 YNNKEL (reference sequence). Deletions cut 2 bases from V and 5 bases from J, with 4 bases between. The CDR3 here is CASSQRQNIQYF. The CDR3 bases are TGTGCCAGCAGCCAACGCCAAAACATTCAGTACTTC. Full variable domain (remainder filled in from reference TRBV3-1 and TRBJ2-4): DTAVSQTPKYLVTQMGNDKSIKCEQNLGHDTMYWYKQDSKKFLKIMFSYNNKELIINETVPNRFSPKSPDKAHLNLHINSLELGDSAVYFCASSQRQNIQYFGAGTRLSVL.

The chain combines TRBV5-4 with TRBJ2-1; 8 bases map to TRBD2. Germline CDR1 is SGHNT and CDR2 is YYREEE (reference sequence). This CDR3 contains 17 residues. Unmatched junction bases numbered 15, after V lost 4 bases and J lost 6 bases. CDR3 in amino acids: CASSPSRGTGGINEQFF. The DNA of the CDR3 is TGTGCCAGCAGCCCATCCCGGGGCACGGGGGGGATCAATGAGCAGTTCTTC.